The source of this T cell receptor beta chain is a study of control samples from healthy donors and cancer patients. Method: immunoSEQ multiplex PCR; TCRdb's copy keeps in-frame clones and lacks some. This repertoire includes 150,000 to 200,000 clones. CDR3 length: 15 residues. V trimming: 3 bases; J trimming: 0 bases; junction bases outside the gene matches: 3. The germline gives CDR1 KGHSH, CDR2 LQKENI. Details on this clone: Other DNA sequences in the sample encode the same CDR3.

Input material: blood. The chain combines TRBV18 with TRBJ2-7, with 9 nucleotides matching TRBD1. The clonotype originates from a woman aged 25 to 39 in good health. The CDR3 region is CASSPGQGSSYEQYF. DNA of the CDR3: TGTGCCAGCTCACCTGGACAGGGGAGCTCCTACGAGCAGTACTTC.